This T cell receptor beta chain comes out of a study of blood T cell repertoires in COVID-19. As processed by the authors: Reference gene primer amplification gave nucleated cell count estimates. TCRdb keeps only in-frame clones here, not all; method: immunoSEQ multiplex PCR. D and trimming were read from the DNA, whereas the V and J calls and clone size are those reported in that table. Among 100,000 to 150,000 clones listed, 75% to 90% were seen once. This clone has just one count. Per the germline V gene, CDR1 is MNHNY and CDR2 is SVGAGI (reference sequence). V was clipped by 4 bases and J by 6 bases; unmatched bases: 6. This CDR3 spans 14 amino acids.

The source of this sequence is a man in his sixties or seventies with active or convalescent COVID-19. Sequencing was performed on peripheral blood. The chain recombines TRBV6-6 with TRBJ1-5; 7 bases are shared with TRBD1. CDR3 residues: CASSSGTEIQPQHF. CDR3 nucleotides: TGTGCCAGCAGTTCCGGGACAGAGATTCAGCCCCAGCATTTT.